The clone carrying this T cell receptor (beta chain) appeared many times. The CDR3 loop spans 13 amino acids. The V end lost 3 bases, the J end lost 6 bases, and 12 bases lay between the germline ends. Germline CDR1 SGHTA, CDR2 FQGTGA. This entry belongs to a study of regulatory T cells in long-lasting Graves disease. The TCR beta library used iRepertoire HTBI primers with Arm-PCR amplification of CDR3. TCRdb re-called the multiplex PCR reads with MiXCR, one entry per CDR3 protein. The sample lists under 350,000 distinct CDR3 sequences, 22% occurring once. Time point of the sample: persistent/refractory GD, antithyroid drugs over 5 years with positive TRAb. Isolated PBMC RNA provided the starting material for the TCR library.

This sequence was found in a female donor with Graves disease. The sample was peripheral blood mononuclear cells (PBMCs), taken when the disease was refractory, from a patient treated with antithyroid drugs. The chain combines TRBV7-3 with TRBJ2-7; perhaps TRBD2 as D (6 bases). The CDR3 bases are TGTGCCAGCAGCTTGGCGGGAAGCGGCGAGCAGTACTTC. Translation gives CASSLAGSGEQYF.